The present T cell receptor (beta chain) was sequenced within a study of vaccination effects on CD4 cells after COVID-19. Trimming at V came to 5 bases and at J to 3 bases, leaving 8 bases not matched to a gene. Germline CDR1 and CDR2: MNHNY and SVGAGI (reference sequence). The CDR3 spans 15 residues. ViraFEST used viral peptide pools to expand antigen-specific CD4+ T cells before sequencing. Isolation of CD4+ T cells took place after 10 days of culture. Participants received two doses of either the BNT162b2 or mRNA-1273 vaccine. The method was immunoSEQ multiplex PCR; TCRdb's version includes in-frame clones alone and lacks a portion of them. The repertoire holds under 40,000 clones, approximately 82% seen once, with about 2% in the top ten. About this clone itself: The antigen is undetermined.

This material consisted of CD4+ T cells from PBMCs cultured with HCoV-NL63 spike peptides, taken after COVID-19 vaccination. The chain carries TRBV6-6 and TRBJ2-3; 7 bases are a match to TRBD1. The clonotype was recovered from a human donor who received a COVID-19 vaccine. Some clones in this sample may be carry-over from other donors' samples. CDR3 nucleotides: TGTGCCAGCAGTGGGTACAGGGGCCGGACAGATACGCAGTATTTT. This gives the protein CASSGYRGRTDTQYF.